Below, one TCR beta chain is given with its context. Its antigen is undetermined. This sample is drawn from a study of T cells in Graves' hyperthyroidism and ophthalmopathy. Overall study results and limits: Blood also contained most expanded thyroid clonotypes above 0.001. Ophthalmopathy prediction by the model preceded onset by a median about 6.5 months.

Amplified TCR beta CDR3 regions derived from RNA transcripts. The HTBI primer set was used in a first-round RT-PCR of the TCR CDR3. MiXCR, applied by TCRdb to the multiplex PCR reads, yields one record per CDR3 protein. The table includes approximately 410,000 distinct CDR3 sequences, roughly 15% detected once. The CDR3 is made up of 11 amino acids. Unmatched junction bases numbered 0, after V lost 4 bases and J lost 4 bases. The germline CDR1 and CDR2 sequences are GTSNPN and SVGIG (reference sequence). This clonotype originated in a man aged 18 to 30 with Graves' ophthalmopathy. The genes are TRBV30 and TRBJ1-1, with 7 bases aligning to TRBD1. Input material: blood. The DNA for the CDR3 is TGTGCCTGGAACAGGGGCACTGAAGCTTTCTTT. It codes for CAWNRGTEAFF.